This T cell receptor (beta chain) was found in a study of identifying expanded T cells in peripheral blood. Points from the study as a whole: Technical replicates showed approximately 1.2 changed clones; about two weeks around 15; four weeks 19. Approximately 2-week clone count variance significantly increased as total template count grew.

Concerning this clone: As yet, its antigen is unknown.

Collection occurred without any documented infections or immune events in donors. Libraries were prepared by immunoSEQ multiplex PCR; TCRdb keeps only in-frame clonotypes and omits some of them. The sample has 70,000 to 100,000 clones; 88% are singletons. Sequenced sample: blood. The source of this sequence is a person aged 18 to 69 in good health.

Here the CDR3 reads CASSLGLLYQETQYF. In DNA form, the CDR3 reads TGTGCCAGCAGCTTAGGACTGTTATACCAAGAGACCCAGTACTTC. V is TRBV7-7 and J is TRBJ2-5; D is unresolved. Trimming took 1 base from V and 0 from J, leaving 9 bases between them. Germline V gene data show CDR1 as SSHAT and CDR2 as FNYEAQ (reference sequence). There are 15 residues in the CDR3.